The subject of this entry is one T cell receptor beta chain. Its antigen remains unidentified. Base qualities were left out, and no much larger clone turns up one base away. These data belong to a study of control samples from healthy donors and cancer patients (dated by TCRdb to about 2020). The receptor library was made with the immunoSEQ multiplex PCR assay. The immuneACCESS repertoire file appears here via TCRdb, limited to in-frame rearrangements. These files lack a portion of the clones; in checked studies, under half of the deficit traces to unresolved V genes, and the cause of the others is not known. The sample table lists about 130,000 clones, 90% of them with a count of one. The ten largest clonotypes hold 2% to 3% of the sample. From a lookup of the germline V gene, CDR1 and CDR2 are MNHEY and SVGAGI. Measured from the cysteine to the phenylalanine, the CDR3 is 14 residues long. Only CDR3 DNA is held: 42 bases, read in frame from base 1. Trimming removed 5 bases from V and 0 bases from J, leaving 10 bases between the germline ends.

This TCR was recovered from a man aged 18 to 30 in good health. The sample taken for sequencing was blood. Here the chain combines TRBV6-5 and TRBJ1-1, and possibly TRBD1, on 5 matching bases. CDR3 sequence: CASSRDLMNTEAFF. The nucleotide sequence reads TGTGCCAGCAGTCGGGACCTTATGAACACTGAAGCTTTCTTT.